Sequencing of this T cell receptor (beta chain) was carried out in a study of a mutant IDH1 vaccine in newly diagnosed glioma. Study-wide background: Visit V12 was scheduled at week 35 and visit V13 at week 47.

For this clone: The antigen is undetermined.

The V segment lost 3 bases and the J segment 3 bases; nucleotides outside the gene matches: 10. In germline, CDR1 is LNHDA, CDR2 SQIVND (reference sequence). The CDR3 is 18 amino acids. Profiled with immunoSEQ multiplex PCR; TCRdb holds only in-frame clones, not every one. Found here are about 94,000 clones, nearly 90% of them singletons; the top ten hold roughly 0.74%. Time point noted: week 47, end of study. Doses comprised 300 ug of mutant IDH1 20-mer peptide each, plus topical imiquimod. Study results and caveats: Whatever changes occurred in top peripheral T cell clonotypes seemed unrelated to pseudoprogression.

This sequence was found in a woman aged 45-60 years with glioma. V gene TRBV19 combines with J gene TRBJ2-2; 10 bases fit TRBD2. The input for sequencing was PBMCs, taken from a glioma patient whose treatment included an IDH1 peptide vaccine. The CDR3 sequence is CASSIDITSGVYTGELFF. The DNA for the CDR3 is TGTGCCAGTAGTATCGATATTACTAGCGGGGTGTACACCGGGGAGCTGTTTTTT.